The next 10 T cell receptor beta chains were all read from a single sample in a study of response to subunit inactivated influenza vaccine. MiXCR, run by TCRdb on the RT-PCR reads, gives a single entry per CDR3 protein. This table has about 300,000 distinct CDR3 sequences, 20% to 25% appearing once. The specimen was PBMCs from blood, collected about 19 months after vaccination. The receptors were gathered from a man between 50 and 75 years old who received an inactivated influenza vaccine.

This clonotype was seen at least ten times. This chain joins TRBV25-1 and TRBJ1-3; 11 nucleotides line up with TRBD1. The CDR3 is made up of 15 amino acids. Germline V gives CDR1 MGHDK, CDR2 SYGVNS. The junction had 2 bases not matched to a gene; V was cut back by 2 bases and J by 5 bases. Written as DNA, the CDR3 is TGTGCCAGCAGTGAAGGACAGGGGGCCAGAAACACCATATATTTT. Its protein product is CASSEGQGARNTIYF.

This clonotype was seen ten or more times. The chain is built from TRBV7-2 and TRBJ1-1, with D perhaps matching TRBD1 (5 bases). Germline loops: CDR1 SGHTA, CDR2 FQGNSA. The CDR3 is 16 amino acids. Trimming took 3 bases from V and 0 from J, leaving 14 bases between them. CDR3 DNA: TGTGCCAGCAGCTTTCAGATAGACAGAATGAACACTGAAGCTTTCTTT. This codes for CASSFQIDRMNTEAFF.

This clonotype was detected ten times or more. This sequence joins TRBV5-1 and TRBJ1-1, with D unresolved. The germline V gene has CDR1 SGHRS and CDR2 YFSETQ. The CDR3 is made up of 14 amino acids. Trimming took 4 bases from V and 3 from J, leaving 13 bases between them. The CDR3 coding sequence is TGCGCCAGCAGCCCCTTAAACAGTGACACTGAAGCTTTCTTT. It yields the protein CASSPLNSDTEAFF.

This clonotype was picked up a small number of times. This chain uses TRBV6-1 with TRBJ1-1, with D possibly being TRBD1 (5 bases). The germline gives CDR1 MNHNS, CDR2 SASEGT. Trimming left V 6 bases short and J 1 base short, with 9 bases between. The CDR3 sequence is 13 residues long. CDR3 residues: CASRITGNTEAFF. CDR3 coding DNA: TGTGCCAGCAGGATTACAGGGAACACTGAAGCTTTCTTT.

The rearrangement links TRBV19 to TRBJ1-5; D perhaps matches TRBD1 (5 bases). The germline gives CDR1 LNHDA, CDR2 SQIVND (reference sequence). Trimming left V 8 bases short and J 4 bases short, with 15 bases between. The CDR3 has 14 residues. The CDR3 region has the DNA TGTGCCAGTGTCGGGGCGACAATAAATCAGCCCCAGCATTTT. Encoded protein: CASVGATINQPQHF.

This clonotype was found a few times. The chain uses TRBV7-8 and TRBJ1-1; D is unclear. CDR3 length equals 15 residues. CDR1 and CDR2 (germline): SGHVS, FQNEAQ. The V and J ends lost 6 bases and 0 bases respectively, with 14 bases between them. The CDR3 nucleotides are TGTGCCAGCAGGGGAGACGGTCCTATGAACACTGAAGCTTTCTTT. Translation: CASRGDGPMNTEAFF.

This clonotype came up a few times. J is TRBJ1-5 and V is TRBV6-2 or TRBV6-3; a possible D gene is TRBD1 (6 bases). The CDR3 spans 14 residues. Looked up from germline, CDR1 is MNHEY and CDR2 is SVGEGT. Trimming shortened V by 4 bases and J by 9 bases, and 16 bases separated the two germline ends. Here the CDR3 DNA reads TGTGCCAGCAGTTCCGGGGGCCGCGGGATGCCCCAGCATTTT. Translating gives CASSSGGRGMPQHF.

This clonotype was seen more than once but under ten times. This sequence joins TRBV7-6 and TRBJ2-1; a possible D gene is TRBD1 (5 bases). This CDR3 contains 14 residues. Per germline, CDR1 SGHVS and CDR2 FNYEAQ. V gave up 4 bases and J gave up 9 bases, with 16 bases separating them. DNA of the CDR3: TGTGCCAGCAGCTCTAACCAGGGCCCTAGTGAGCAGTTCTTC. Its protein is CASSSNQGPSEQFF.

The sample holds a few counts of this clonotype. The chain combines TRBV28 with TRBJ1-5, with D tentatively TRBD1 (6 bases). Germline V lookup: CDR1 MDHEN, CDR2 SYDVKM. Trimming took 5 bases from V and 8 from J, leaving 16 bases between them. This CDR3 spans 14 amino acids. Here the CDR3 reads CASSITQGKEPQHF. CDR3 coding DNA: TGTGCCAGCAGTATTACGCAGGGGAAGGAGCCCCAGCATTTT.

This clonotype was found once. The rearrangement joins TRBV7-9 to TRBJ2-1, with D perhaps matching TRBD2 (6 bases). Deletions cut 5 bases from V and 12 bases from J, with 8 bases between. Germline V gives CDR1 SEHNR, CDR2 FQNEAQ (reference sequence). There are 10 residues in the CDR3. The DNA for the CDR3 is TGTGCCAGCAGCGCGGAGGGGCAGTTCTTC. Translated, it gives CASSAEGQFF.